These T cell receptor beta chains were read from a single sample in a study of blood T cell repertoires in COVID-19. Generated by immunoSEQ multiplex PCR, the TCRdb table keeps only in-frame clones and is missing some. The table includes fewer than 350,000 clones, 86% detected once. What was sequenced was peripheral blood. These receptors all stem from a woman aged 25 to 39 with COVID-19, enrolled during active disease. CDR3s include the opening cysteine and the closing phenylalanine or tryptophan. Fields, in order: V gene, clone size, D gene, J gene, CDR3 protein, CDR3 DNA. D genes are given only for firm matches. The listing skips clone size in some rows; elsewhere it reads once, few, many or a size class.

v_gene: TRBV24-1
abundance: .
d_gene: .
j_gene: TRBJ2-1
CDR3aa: CATSVLGGNEQFF
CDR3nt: TGTGCCACCAGTGTCCTTGGGGGGAATGAGCAGTTCTTC

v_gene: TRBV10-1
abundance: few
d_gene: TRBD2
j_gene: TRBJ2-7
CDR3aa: CASSDFLAGASYEQYF
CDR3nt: TGCGCCAGCAGCGACTTCCTAGCGGGGGCCTCCTACGAGCAGTACTTC

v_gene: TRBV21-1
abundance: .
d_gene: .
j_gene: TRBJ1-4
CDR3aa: CASSKKASGEKLFF
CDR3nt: TGTGCCAGCAGCAAAAAGGCGTCGGGTGAAAAACTGTTTTTT

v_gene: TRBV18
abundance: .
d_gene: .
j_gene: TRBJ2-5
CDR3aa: CASSQGFQETQYF
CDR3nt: TGTGCCAGCTCACAGGGGTTCCAAGAGACCCAGTACTTC

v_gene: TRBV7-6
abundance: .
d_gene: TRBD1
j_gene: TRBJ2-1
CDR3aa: CASSLGGWGDNEQFF
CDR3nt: TGTGCCAGCAGTTTAGGGGGCTGGGGCGACAATGAGCAGTTCTTC

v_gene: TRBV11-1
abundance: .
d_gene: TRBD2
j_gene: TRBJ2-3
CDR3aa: CASSLARGGSGGHTDTQYF
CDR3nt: TGTGCCAGCAGCTTAGCTCGGGGTGGTAGCGGGGGCCACACAGATACGCAGTATTTT

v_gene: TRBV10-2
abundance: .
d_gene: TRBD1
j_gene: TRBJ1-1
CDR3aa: CASSEGTGMNTEAFF
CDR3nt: TGCGCCAGCAGCGAAGGGACAGGGATGAACACTGAAGCTTTCTTT

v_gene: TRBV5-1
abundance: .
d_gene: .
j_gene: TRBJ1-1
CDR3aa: CASSPRGGYTEAFF
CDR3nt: TGCGCCAGCAGCCCCCGGGGGGGTTACACTGAAGCTTTCTTT

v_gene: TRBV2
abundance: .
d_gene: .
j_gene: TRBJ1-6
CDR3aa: CATKGQWNNSPLHF
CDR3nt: TGTGCCACCAAAGGACAGTGGAATAATTCACCCCTCCACTTT

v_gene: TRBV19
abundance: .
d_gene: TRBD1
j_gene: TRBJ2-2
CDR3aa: CATTPGQGITGELFF
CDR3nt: TGTGCCACGACCCCGGGACAGGGGATTACCGGGGAGCTGTTTTTT

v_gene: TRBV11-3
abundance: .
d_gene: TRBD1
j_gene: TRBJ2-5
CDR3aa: CASSIRGKETQYF
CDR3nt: TGTGCCAGCAGCATCAGGGGGAAAGAGACCCAGTACTTC

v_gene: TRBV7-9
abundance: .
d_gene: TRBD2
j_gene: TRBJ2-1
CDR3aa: CASSFVGLADYNEQFF
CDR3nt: TGTGCCAGCAGCTTTGTCGGACTAGCGGACTACAATGAGCAGTTCTTC

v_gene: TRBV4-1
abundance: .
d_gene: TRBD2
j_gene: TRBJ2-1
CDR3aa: CASSQPGGAALYEQFF
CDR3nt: TGCGCCAGCAGCCAACCCGGGGGGGCCGCACTCTATGAGCAGTTCTTC

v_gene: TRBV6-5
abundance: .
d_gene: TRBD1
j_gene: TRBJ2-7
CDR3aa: CASKTPGQGSYEQYF
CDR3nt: TGTGCCAGCAAGACCCCGGGACAGGGGTCCTACGAGCAGTACTTC

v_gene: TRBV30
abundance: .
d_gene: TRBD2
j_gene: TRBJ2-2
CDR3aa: CAWSGLARNTGELFF
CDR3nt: TGTGCCTGGAGTGGACTAGCACGAAACACCGGGGAGCTGTTTTTT

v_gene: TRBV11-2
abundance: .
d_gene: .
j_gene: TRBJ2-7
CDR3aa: CASSLTLRSSYEQYF
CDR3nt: TGTGCCAGCAGCCTCACCCTCCGGAGCTCCTACGAGCAGTACTTC

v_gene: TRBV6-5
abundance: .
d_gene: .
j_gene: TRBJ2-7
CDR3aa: CASSRGAPYEQYF
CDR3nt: TGTGCCAGCAGCCGGGGAGCCCCCTACGAGCAGTACTTC

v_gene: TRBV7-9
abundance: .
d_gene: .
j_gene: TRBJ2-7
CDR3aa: CASSLAGDSSYEQYF
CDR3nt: TGTGCCAGCAGCTTAGCCGGCGACAGCTCCTACGAGCAGTACTTC

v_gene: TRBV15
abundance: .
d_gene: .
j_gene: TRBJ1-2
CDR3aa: CATSRQQGLGYTF
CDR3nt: TGTGCCACCAGCAGACAACAGGGCTTGGGCTACACCTTC

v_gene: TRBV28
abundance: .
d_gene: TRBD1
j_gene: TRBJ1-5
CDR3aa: CASSSRGSYSNQPQHF
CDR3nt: TGTGCCAGCAGTTCCAGGGGGAGTTATAGCAATCAGCCCCAGCATTTT

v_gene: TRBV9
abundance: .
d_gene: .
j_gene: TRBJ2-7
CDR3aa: CASSVAWGSNYEQYF
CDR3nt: TGTGCCAGCAGCGTGGCATGGGGCAGCAACTACGAGCAGTACTTC

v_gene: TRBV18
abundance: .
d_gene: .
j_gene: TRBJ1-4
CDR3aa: CASSPQYQGNEKLFF
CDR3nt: TGTGCCAGCTCACCGCAGTACCAGGGTAATGAAAAACTGTTTTTT

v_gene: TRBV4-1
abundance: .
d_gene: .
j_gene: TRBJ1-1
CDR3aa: CASSQTSNTEAFF
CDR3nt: TGCGCCAGCAGCCAGACAAGCAACACTGAAGCTTTCTTT

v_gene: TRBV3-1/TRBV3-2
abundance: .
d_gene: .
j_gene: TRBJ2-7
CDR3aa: CASSQGTANYEQYF
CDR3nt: TGTGCCAGCAGCCAAGGGACAGCAAACTACGAGCAGTACTTC

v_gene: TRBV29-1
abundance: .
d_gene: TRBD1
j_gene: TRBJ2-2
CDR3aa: CSVGQFWANTGELFF
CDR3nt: TGCAGCGTGGGACAGTTCTGGGCAAACACCGGGGAGCTGTTTTTT

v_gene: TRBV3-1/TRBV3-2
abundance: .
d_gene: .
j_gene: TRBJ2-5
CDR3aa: CASSLGTQETQYF
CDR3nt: TGTGCCAGCAGTCTCGGGACACAAGAGACCCAGTACTTC

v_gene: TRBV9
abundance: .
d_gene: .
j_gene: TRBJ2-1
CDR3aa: CASSQPRGDPSDEQFF
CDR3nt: TGTGCCAGCAGCCAACCTCGCGGGGACCCCTCGGATGAGCAGTTCTTC

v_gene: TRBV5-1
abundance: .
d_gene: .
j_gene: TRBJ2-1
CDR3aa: CASSLRERDEQFF
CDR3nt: TGCGCCAGCAGCCTACGAGAACGCGATGAGCAGTTCTTC

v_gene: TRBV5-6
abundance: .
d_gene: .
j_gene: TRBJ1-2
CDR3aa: CASSPLKRGDYGYTF
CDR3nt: TGTGCCAGCAGCCCCCTTAAAAGGGGTGACTATGGCTACACCTTC

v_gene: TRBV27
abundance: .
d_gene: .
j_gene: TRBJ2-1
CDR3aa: CASSSQSFSEQFF
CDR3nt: TGTGCCAGCAGTTCACAGTCATTTAGTGAGCAGTTCTTC

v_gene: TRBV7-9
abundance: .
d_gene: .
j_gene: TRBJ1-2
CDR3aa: CASSLVITTNSDGGYTF
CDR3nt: TGTGCCAGCAGCTTAGTTATCACCACTAATTCCGACGGGGGCTACACCTTC

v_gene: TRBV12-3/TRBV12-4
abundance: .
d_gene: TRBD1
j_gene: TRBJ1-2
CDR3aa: CASSWDSLYGYTF
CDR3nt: TGTGCCAGCAGTTGGGACAGCCTCTATGGCTACACCTTC

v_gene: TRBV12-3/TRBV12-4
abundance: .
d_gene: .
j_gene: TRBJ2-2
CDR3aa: CATGGSNTGELFF
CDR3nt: TGTGCCACCGGGGGTTCGAACACCGGGGAGCTGTTTTTT

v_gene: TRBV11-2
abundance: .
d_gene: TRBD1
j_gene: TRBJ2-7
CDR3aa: CASSQDRVESHEQYF
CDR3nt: TGTGCCAGCAGCCAAGACAGGGTCGAATCCCACGAGCAGTACTTC

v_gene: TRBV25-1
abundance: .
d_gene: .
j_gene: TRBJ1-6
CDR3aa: CASAIGRSPLHF
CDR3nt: TGTGCCAGCGCTATAGGGAGGTCACCCCTCCACTTT

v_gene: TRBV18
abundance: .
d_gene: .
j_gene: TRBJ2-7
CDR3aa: CASSRSYRESDEQYF
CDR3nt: TGTGCCAGCTCACGGTCTTACAGGGAATCGGACGAGCAGTACTTC

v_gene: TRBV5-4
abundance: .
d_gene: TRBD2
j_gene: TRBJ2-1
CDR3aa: CASSLGVGGADEQFF
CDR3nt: TGTGCCAGCAGCTTGGGAGTCGGGGGGGCTGATGAGCAGTTCTTC

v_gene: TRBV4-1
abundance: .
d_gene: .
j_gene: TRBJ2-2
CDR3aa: CASSLLGELFF
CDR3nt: TGCGCCAGCAGCCTTCTAGGGGAGCTGTTTTTT

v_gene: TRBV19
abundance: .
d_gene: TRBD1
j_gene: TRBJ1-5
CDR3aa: CASSIGTGYNQPQHF
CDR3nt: TGTGCCAGTAGTATCGGGACAGGTTATAATCAGCCCCAGCATTTT

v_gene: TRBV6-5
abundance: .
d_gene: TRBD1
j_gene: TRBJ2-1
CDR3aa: CASNSDRGLYNEQFF
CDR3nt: TGTGCCAGCAATTCCGACAGGGGGCTATACAATGAGCAGTTCTTC

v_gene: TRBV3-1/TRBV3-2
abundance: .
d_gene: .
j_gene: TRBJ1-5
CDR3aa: CASSQDPLQPQHF
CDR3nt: TGTGCCAGCAGCCAAGATCCACTACAGCCCCAGCATTTT

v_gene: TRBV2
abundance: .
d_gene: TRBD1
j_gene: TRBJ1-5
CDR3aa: CASSDDRGDVWPQHF
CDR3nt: TGTGCCAGCAGTGACGACAGGGGGGATGTCTGGCCCCAGCATTTT

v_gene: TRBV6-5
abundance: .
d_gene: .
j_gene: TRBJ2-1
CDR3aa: CASRDRLLYYNEQFF
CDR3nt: TGTGCCAGCAGGGACAGACTCCTCTACTACAATGAGCAGTTCTTC

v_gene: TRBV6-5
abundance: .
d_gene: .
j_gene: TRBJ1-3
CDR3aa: CASSRGGGGNTIYF
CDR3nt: TGTGCCAGCAGCCGGGGGGGAGGTGGAAACACCATATATTTT

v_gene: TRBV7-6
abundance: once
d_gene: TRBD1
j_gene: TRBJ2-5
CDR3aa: CASSRQGPEKTQYF
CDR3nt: TGTGCCAGCAGCAGACAGGGGCCGGAGAAGACCCAGTACTTC

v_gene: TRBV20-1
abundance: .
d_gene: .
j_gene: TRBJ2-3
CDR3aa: CSATEPGTGVRYF
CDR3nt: TGCAGTGCTACTGAACCCGGGACGGGGGTTCGGTATTTT

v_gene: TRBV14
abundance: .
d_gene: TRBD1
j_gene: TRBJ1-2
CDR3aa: CASSPWTGRDGYTF
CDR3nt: TGTGCCAGCAGCCCTTGGACAGGGAGAGATGGCTACACCTTC

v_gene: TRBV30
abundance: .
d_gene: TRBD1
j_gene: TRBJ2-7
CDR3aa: CAWSQGAREQYF
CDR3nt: TGTGCCTGGAGTCAGGGGGCGCGTGAGCAGTACTTC

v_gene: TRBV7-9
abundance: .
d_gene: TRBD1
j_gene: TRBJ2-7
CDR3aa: CASSPVGTGGYEQYF
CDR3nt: TGTGCCAGCAGCCCGGTTGGGACAGGGGGCTACGAGCAGTACTTC

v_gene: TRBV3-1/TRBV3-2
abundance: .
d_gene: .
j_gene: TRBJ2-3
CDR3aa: CASSQESISTDTQYF
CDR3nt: TGTGCCAGCAGCCAAGAATCTATTAGCACAGATACGCAGTATTTT

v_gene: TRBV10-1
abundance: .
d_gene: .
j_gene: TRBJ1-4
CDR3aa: CASSETGLNEKLFF
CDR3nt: TGCGCCAGCAGTGAGACAGGCCTTAATGAAAAACTGTTTTTT

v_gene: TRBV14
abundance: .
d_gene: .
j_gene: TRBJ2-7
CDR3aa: CASSQDRFEQYF
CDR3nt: TGTGCCAGCAGCCAAGATCGTTTCGAGCAGTACTTC

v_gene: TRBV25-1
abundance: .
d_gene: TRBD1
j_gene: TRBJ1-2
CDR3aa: CASSKGASVYGYTF
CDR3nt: TGTGCCAGCAGTAAGGGGGCATCGGTCTATGGCTACACCTTC

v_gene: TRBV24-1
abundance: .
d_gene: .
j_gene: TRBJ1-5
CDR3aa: CATSAPPLLMRGQPQHF
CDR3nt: TGTGCCACCAGTGCCCCCCCATTACTTATGCGAGGTCAGCCCCAGCATTTT

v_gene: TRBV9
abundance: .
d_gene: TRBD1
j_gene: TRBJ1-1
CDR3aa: CASSVAGDRVRTEAFF
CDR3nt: TGTGCCAGCAGCGTAGCGGGGGACAGGGTGCGCACTGAAGCTTTCTTT

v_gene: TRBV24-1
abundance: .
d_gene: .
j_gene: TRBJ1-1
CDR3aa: CAISLAGGTEAFF
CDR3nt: TGTGCCATCTCGTTAGCGGGGGGCACTGAAGCTTTCTTT

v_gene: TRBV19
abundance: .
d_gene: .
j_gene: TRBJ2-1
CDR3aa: CASYGNNEQFF
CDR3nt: TGTGCCAGTTATGGCAACAATGAGCAGTTCTTC

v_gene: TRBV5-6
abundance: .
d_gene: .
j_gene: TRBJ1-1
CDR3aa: CASSLTGRAPRAFF
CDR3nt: TGTGCCAGCAGCTTGACAGGGAGGGCACCACGGGCTTTCTTT

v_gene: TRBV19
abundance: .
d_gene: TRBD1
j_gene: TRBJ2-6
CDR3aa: CASSLGTAGANVLTF
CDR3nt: TGTGCCAGTAGTCTTGGGACAGCTGGGGCCAACGTCCTGACTTTC